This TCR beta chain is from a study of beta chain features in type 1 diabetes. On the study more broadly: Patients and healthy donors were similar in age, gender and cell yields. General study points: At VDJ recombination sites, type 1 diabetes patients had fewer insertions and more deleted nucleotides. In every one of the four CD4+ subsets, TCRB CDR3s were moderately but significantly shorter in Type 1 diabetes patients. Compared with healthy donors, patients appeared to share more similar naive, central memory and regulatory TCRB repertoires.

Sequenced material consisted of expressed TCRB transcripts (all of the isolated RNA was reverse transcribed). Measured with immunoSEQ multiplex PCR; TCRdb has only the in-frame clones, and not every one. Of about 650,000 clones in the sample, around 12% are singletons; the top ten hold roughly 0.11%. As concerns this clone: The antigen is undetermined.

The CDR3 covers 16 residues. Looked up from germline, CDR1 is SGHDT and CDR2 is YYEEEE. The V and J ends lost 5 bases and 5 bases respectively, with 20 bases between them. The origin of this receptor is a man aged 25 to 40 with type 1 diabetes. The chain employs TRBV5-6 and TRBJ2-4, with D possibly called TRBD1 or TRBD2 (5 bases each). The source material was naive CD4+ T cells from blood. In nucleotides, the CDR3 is TGTGCCAGCAGTTTACTTCCCGGGGCCAGCCAAAACATTCAGTACTTC. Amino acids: CASSLLPGASQNIQYF.